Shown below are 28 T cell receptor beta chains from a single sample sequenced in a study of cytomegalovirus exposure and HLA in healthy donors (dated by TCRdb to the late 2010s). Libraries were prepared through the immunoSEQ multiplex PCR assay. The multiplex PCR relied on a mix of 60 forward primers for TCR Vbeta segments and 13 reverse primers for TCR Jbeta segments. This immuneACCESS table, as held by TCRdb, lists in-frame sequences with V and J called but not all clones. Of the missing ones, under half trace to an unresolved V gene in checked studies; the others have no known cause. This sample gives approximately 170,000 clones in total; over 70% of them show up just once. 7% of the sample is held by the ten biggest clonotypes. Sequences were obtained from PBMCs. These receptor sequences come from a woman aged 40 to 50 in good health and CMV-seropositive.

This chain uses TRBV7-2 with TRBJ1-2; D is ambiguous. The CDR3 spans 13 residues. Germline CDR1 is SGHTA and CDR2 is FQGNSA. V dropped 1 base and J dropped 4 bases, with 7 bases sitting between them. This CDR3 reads CASSLDPGYGYTF. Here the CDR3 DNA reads TGTGCCAGCAGCTTAGATCCGGGCTATGGCTACACCTTC.

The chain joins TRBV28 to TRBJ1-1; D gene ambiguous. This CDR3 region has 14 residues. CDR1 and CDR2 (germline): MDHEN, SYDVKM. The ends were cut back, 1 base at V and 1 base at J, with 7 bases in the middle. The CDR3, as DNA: TGTGCCAGCAGTTTATTGGGCAGGAACACTGAAGCTTTCTTT. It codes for CASSLLGRNTEAFF.

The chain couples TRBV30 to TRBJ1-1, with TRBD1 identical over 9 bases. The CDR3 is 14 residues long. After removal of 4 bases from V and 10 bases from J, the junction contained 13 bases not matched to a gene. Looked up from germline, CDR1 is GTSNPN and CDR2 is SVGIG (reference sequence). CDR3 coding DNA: TGTGCCTGGAAGCGGGACAGGGTTTCTATCGGAGCTTTCTTT. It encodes CAWKRDRVSIGAFF.

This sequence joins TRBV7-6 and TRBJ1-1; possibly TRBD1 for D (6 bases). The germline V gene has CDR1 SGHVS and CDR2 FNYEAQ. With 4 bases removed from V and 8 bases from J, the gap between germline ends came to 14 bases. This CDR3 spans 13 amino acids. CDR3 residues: CASSSVNRAEAFF. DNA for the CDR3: TGTGCCAGCAGCTCAGTCAACAGGGCCGAAGCTTTCTTT.

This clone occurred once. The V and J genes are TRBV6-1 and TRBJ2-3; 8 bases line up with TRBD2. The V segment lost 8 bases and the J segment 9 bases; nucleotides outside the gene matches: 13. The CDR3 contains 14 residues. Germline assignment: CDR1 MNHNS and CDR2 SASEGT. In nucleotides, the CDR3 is TGTGCCAGCGGGGTGAGCGGGGGAGTGGGGACGCAGTATTTT. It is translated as CASGVSGGVGTQYF.

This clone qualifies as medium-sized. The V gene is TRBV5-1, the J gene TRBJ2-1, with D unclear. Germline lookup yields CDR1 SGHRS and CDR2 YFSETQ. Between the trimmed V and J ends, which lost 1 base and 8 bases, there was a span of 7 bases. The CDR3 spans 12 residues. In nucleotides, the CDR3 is TGCGCCAGCAGCTTGAGAGGCGATGAGCAGTTCTTC. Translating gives CASSLRGDEQFF.

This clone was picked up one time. DNA for the CDR3: TGTGCCAGCAGAGAGGGACAGGGCTATGAAAAACTGTTTTTT. This sequence encodes CASREGQGYEKLFF. V gene TRBV28 combines with J gene TRBJ1-4; TRBD1 agrees at 9 bases. V was clipped by 6 bases and J by 6 bases; unmatched bases: 5. CDR1 is MDHEN and CDR2 is SYDVKM in the germline V gene. The CDR3 extends over 14 amino acids.

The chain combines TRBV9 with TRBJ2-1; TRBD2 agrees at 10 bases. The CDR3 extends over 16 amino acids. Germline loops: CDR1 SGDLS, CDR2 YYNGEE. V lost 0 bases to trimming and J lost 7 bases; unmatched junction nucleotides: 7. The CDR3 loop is CASSVVGTSVWNEQFF. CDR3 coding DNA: TGTGCCAGCAGCGTAGTGGGGACTAGCGTATGGAATGAGCAGTTCTTC.

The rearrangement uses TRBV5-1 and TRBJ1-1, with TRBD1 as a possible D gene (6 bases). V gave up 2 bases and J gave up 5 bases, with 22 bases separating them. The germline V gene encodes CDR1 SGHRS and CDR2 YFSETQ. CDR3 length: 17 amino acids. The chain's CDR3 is CASSFGWGRGGSTEAFF. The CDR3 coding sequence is TGCGCCAGCAGCTTTGGTTGGGGCAGGGGTGGAAGTACTGAAGCTTTCTTT.

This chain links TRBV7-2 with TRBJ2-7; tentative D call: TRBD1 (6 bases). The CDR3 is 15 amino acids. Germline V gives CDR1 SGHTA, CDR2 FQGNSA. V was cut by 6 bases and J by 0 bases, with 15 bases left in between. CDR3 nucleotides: TGTGCCAGCAGTCCCGGGACACCAAGCTCCTACGAGCAGTACTTC. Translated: CASSPGTPSSYEQYF. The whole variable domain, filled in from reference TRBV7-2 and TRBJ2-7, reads GAGVSQSPSNKVTEKGKDVELRCDPISGHTALYWYRQSLGQGLEFLIYFQGNSAPDKSGLPSDRFSAERTGGSVSTLTIQRTQQEDSAVYLCASSPGTPSSYEQYFGPGTRLTVT.

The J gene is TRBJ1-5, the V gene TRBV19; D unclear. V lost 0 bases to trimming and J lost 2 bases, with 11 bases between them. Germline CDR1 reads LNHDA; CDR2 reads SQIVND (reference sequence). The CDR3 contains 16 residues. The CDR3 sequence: CASSIDNSGGNQPQHF. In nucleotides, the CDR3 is TGTGCCAGTAGTATAGATAATTCCGGGGGCAATCAGCCCCAGCATTTT.

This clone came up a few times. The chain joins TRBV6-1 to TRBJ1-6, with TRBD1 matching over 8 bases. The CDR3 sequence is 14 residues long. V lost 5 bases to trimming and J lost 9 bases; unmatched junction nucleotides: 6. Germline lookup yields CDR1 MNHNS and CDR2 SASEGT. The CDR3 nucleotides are TGTGCCAGCAGTCCGACAGGGGACTTTTCACCCCTCCACTTT. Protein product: CASSPTGDFSPLHF.

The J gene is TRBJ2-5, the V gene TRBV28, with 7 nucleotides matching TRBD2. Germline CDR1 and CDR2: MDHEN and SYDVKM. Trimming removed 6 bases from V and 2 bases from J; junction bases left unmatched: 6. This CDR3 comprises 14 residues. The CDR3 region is CASRRGELQETQYF. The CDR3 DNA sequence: TGTGCCAGCAGACGGGGGGAACTTCAAGAGACCCAGTACTTC.

CDR3 amino acids: CASSLTSGGPDTQYF. The CDR3 DNA sequence: TGTGCCAGTAGCCTGACTAGCGGGGGGCCTGATACGCAGTATTTT. The V and J genes are TRBV19 and TRBJ2-3; 13 bases fit TRBD2. The V segment lost 6 bases and the J segment 6 bases; nucleotides outside the gene matches: 6. CDR1 and CDR2 from the germline V gene are LNHDA and SQIVND (reference sequence). The CDR3 sequence is 15 residues long.

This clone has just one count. CDR3 residues: CASSLNPNYEQYF. In nucleotides, the CDR3 is TGTGCCAGCAGCCTAAACCCAAACTACGAGCAGTACTTC. The chain uses TRBV11-3 and TRBJ2-7, with D unclear. Germline CDR1 and CDR2: SGHNT and YENEEA. The CDR3 runs 13 residues. Trimming removed 5 bases from V and 3 bases from J, with 11 bases in between.

CDR3 amino acids: CASSLSGGYTF. CDR3 DNA: TGTGCCAGCAGCTTAAGCGGTGGCTACACCTTC. V and J are TRBV7-9 and TRBJ1-2; the D is unclear. Deletions cut 2 bases from V and 7 bases from J, with 5 bases between. The germline V gene encodes CDR1 SEHNR and CDR2 FQNEAQ (reference sequence). This CDR3 contains 11 residues.

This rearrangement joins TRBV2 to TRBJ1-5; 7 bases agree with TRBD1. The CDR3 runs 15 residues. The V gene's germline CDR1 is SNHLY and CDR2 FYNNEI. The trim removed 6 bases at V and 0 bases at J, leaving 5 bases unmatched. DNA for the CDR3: TGTGCCAGCAGAGTACAGGGGTATAGCAATCAGCCCCAGCATTTT. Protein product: CASRVQGYSNQPQHF.

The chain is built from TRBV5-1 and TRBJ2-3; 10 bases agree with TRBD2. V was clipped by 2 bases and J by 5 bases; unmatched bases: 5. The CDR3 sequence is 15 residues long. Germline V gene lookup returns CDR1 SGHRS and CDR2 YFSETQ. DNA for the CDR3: TGCGCCAGCAGCTTCGTCTTAGCGGGAGGAGATACGCAGTATTTT. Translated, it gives CASSFVLAGGDTQYF. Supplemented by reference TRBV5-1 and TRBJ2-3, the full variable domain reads KAGVTQTPRYLIKTRGQQVTLSCSPISGHRSVSWYQQTPGQGLQFLFEYFSETQRNKGNFPGRFSGRQFSNSRSEMNVSTLELGDSALYLCASSFVLAGGDTQYFGPGTRLTVL.

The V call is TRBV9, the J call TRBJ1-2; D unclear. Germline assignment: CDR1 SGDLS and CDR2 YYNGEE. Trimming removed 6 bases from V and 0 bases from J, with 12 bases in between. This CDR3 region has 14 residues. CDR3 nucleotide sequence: TGTGCCAGCACCAAGACGGAGGCTAACTATGGCTACACCTTC. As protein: CASTKTEANYGYTF.

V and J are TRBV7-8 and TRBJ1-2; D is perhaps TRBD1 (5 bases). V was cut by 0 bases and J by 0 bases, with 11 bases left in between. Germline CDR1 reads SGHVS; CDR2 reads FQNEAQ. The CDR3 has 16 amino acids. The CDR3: CASSLATGATNYGYTF. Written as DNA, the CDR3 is TGTGCCAGCAGCTTAGCTACAGGTGCTACTAACTATGGCTACACCTTC.

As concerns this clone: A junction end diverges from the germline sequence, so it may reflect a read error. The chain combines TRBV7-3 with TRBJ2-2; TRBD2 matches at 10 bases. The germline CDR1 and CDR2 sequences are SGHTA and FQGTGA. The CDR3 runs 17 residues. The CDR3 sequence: CASSFLAGGTNTGELFF. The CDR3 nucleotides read TGTGCAAGCAGCTTCTTAGCGGGGGGAACGAACACCGGGGAGCTGTTTTTT.

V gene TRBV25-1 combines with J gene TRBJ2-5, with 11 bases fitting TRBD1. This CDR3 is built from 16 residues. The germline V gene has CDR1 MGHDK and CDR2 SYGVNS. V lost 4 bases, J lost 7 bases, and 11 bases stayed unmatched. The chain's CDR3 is CASSAQGTGGGGTQYF. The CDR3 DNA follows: TGTGCCAGCAGTGCGCAAGGGACAGGGGGTGGAGGGACCCAGTACTTC.

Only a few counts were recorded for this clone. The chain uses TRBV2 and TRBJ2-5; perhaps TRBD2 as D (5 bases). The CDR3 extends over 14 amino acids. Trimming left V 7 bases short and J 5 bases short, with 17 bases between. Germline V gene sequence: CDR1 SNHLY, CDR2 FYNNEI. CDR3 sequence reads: CASTTLSGAETQYF. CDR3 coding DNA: TGTGCCAGCACCACGTTAAGCGGCGCGGAGACCCAGTACTTC.

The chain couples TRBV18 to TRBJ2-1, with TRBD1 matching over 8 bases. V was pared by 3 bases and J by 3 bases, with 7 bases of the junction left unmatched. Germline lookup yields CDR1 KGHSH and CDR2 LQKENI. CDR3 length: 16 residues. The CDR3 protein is CASSPTTGVDYNEQFF. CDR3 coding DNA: TGTGCCAGCTCACCCACGACAGGGGTGGACTACAATGAGCAGTTCTTC.

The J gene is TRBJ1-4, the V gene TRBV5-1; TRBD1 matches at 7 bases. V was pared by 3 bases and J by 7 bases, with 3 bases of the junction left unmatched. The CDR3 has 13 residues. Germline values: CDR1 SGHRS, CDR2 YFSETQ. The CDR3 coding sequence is TGCGCCAGCAGCTCCGACAGGGCTGAAAAACTGTTTTTT. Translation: CASSSDRAEKLFF. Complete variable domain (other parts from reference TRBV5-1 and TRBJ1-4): KAGVTQTPRYLIKTRGQQVTLSCSPISGHRSVSWYQQTPGQGLQFLFEYFSETQRNKGNFPGRFSGRQFSNSRSEMNVSTLELGDSALYLCASSSDRAEKLFFGSGTQLSVL.

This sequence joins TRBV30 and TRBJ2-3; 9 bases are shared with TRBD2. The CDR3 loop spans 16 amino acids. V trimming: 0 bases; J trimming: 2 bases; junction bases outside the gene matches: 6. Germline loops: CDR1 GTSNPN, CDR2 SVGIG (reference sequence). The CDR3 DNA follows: TGTGCCTGGAGTGTTAGGCGGGGGGGCCTCACAGATACGCAGTATTTT. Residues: CAWSVRRGGLTDTQYF.

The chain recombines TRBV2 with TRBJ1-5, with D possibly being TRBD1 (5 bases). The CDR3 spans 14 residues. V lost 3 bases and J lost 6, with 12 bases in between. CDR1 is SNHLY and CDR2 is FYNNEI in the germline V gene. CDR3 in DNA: TGTGCCAGCAGTGATGAAAGGGGTGGTCAGCCCCAGCATTTT. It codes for CASSDERGGQPQHF.

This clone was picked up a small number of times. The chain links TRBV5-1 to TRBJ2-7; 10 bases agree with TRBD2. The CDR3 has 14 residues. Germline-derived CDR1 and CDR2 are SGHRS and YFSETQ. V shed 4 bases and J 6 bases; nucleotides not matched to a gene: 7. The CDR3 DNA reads TGCGCCAGCAGCCCGGGACAGCGGGAGGGCGAGCAGTACTTC. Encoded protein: CASSPGQREGEQYF.